This TCR beta chain emerged from a study of blood T cell repertoires in COVID-19. Germline V gives CDR1 KGHSH, CDR2 LQKENI. The CDR3 is 16 residues long. The J segment lost 4 bases and the V segment lost 2 bases, leaving 5 bases of the junction unmatched. Per the original data handling: Estimation of nucleated cell counts relied on the amplification of reference gene primers. Measured with immunoSEQ multiplex PCR; TCRdb has only the in-frame clones, and not every one. Clonal size and the V and J genes are those of that table, whereas D and trimming came from the DNA. The data contain 330,000 or so clones, almost 90% of them singletons.

J is TRBJ1-2 and V is TRBV18, with 12 bases identical to TRBD1. The source material was PBMCs or T cells enriched from blood (not recorded which). This sequence was found in a woman aged 30 to 39 who had been exposed to COVID-19. CDR3 bases: TGTGCCAGCTCACCAGGGACAGGGGGCCCCTCCTATGGCTACACCTTC. It codes for CASSPGTGGPSYGYTF.